The clone carrying this TCR beta chain was counted ten times or more. Antigen: not known. For ophthalmopathy patients, the Clinical Activity Score was at least 3 and the NOSPECS grade at least 4; duration was under 3 months. TCR beta CDR3 regions were amplified from RNA. HTBI primers drove first-round RT-PCR of the TCR CDR3. Each CDR3 protein gets one entry after TCRdb re-called the multiplex PCR reads with MiXCR. The table records hundreds of thousands of distinct CDR3 sequences, under 15% of them present only once. V lost 5 bases and J lost 8, with 6 bases in between. CDR3 length: 11 amino acids. Germline CDR1 reads SGHVS; CDR2 reads FQNEAQ. The sample is drawn from a study of T cells in Graves' hyperthyroidism and ophthalmopathy. Study-wide results and caveats: The majority of expanded thyroid clonotypes above 0.001 also appeared in blood.

This receptor was taken from a man younger than 35 with Graves' ophthalmopathy. The sample taken for sequencing was blood. The genes are TRBV7-8 and TRBJ2-2; no reliable D call. CDR3 in DNA: TGTGCCAGCAGCGCGCTTGGGGAGCTGTTTTTT. This gives the protein CASSALGELFF. Combining the CDR3 with reference TRBV7-8 and TRBJ2-2 gives the whole variable domain GAGVSQSPRYKVAKRGQDVALRCDPISGHVSLFWYQQALGQGPEFLTYFQNEAQLDKSGLPSDRFFAERPEGSVSTLKIQRTQQEDSAVYLCASSALGELFFGEGSRLTVL.